These 14 T cell receptor beta chains came from one sample sequenced in a study of T cells expressing NK-cell markers. TCRdb reprocessed the 5' RACE reads, with one entry per CDR3 protein and no DNA. Its table records about 160,000 distinct CDR3 sequences. Sequencing was done on a sample of blood T cells: a sorted CD56 or NKG2C T cell subset, CD4+ or CD8+ T cells, or bulk PBMC T cells (not recorded which). The receptors were sampled from a man aged 18-69 years in good health.

The rearrangement uses TRBV9 and TRBJ2-7; TCRdb's D gene call, TRBD1, goes unchecked for lack of DNA. CDR3 size: 13 residues. Germline CDR1 is SGDLS and CDR2 is YYNGEE. This chain's CDR3 is CASSASDSYEQYF.

The rearrangement uses TRBV6-5 and TRBJ2-5. Germline V gene lookup returns CDR1 MNHEY and CDR2 SVGAGI. There are 15 residues in the CDR3. CDR3 sequence: CASSYSRVNSETQYF.

This chain uses TRBV5-1 with TRBJ2-1; TCRdb reports TRBD1, a call that lacks DNA to check it against. Germline CDR1 is SGHRS and CDR2 is YFSETQ. The CDR3 sequence is 15 residues long. CDR3 amino acids: CASSLAGTEYTEQFF.

The chain links TRBV7-6 to TRBJ1-1; the TRBD1 assignment by TCRdb is unverifiable without DNA. This CDR3 comprises 13 residues. Germline V lookup: CDR1 SGHVS, CDR2 FNYEAQ. The CDR3 region is CASSRQVGEEAFF.

This chain joins TRBV6-4 and TRBJ1-2; with no DNA, the TCRdb D assignment of TRBD1 cannot be verified. Germline loops: CDR1 MRHNA, CDR2 SNTAGT. The CDR3 totals 15 residues. CDR3 region: CASRATGRGLDGYTF.

The chain recombines TRBV21-1 with TRBJ1-1. TRBV21-1 is an annotated pseudogene. This CDR3 is built from 14 residues. CDR3 in amino acids: CASSKVTGITEAFF.

The chain uses TRBV7-6 and TRBJ1-1. CDR3 length: 17 residues. Germline lookup yields CDR1 SGHVS and CDR2 FNYEAQ. The CDR3 sequence: CASSFRWGRGPNTEAFF.

This rearrangement joins TRBV13 to TRBJ1-1. The CDR3 covers 16 residues. Germline V gene lookup returns CDR1 PRHDT and CDR2 FYEKMQ (reference sequence). The CDR3 region is CASSLWLGPRNTEAFF.

This chain links TRBV3-1 with TRBJ1-6; TCRdb names TRBD1, which stays unverified in the absence of DNA. This CDR3 region has 15 residues. Germline V CDR1 and CDR2: LGHDT, YNNKEL (reference sequence). The CDR3 loop is CASSHAGSYNSPLHF.

The chain couples TRBV11-1 to TRBJ2-3; the D call from TCRdb, TRBD1, cannot be confirmed without DNA. The germline gives CDR1 SGHAT, CDR2 FQDESV (reference sequence). CDR3 length: 18 amino acids. The CDR3 is CASSLVRRAAHRADTQYF.

The chain recombines TRBV5-4 with TRBJ2-1; TCRdb lists TRBD1, though no DNA is available to test this call. Germline CDR1 reads SGHNT; CDR2 reads YYREEE (reference sequence). The CDR3 runs to 15 residues. Here the CDR3 reads CASSPQGSAYNEQFF.

The V gene is TRBV29-1, the J gene TRBJ2-7. Germline V gene lookup returns CDR1 SQVTM and CDR2 ANQGSEA. This CDR3 spans 14 amino acids. CDR3 protein: CSVEVGTTSYEQYF.

The chain has TRBV27 and TRBJ2-7; checking the TCRdb D call of TRBD2 is not possible without DNA. Germline CDR1 and CDR2: MNHEY and SMNVEV (reference sequence). The CDR3 runs to 17 residues. This chain's CDR3 is CASSLSSPSGSAYEQYF.

The chain joins TRBV2 to TRBJ1-1. The CDR3 is made up of 15 amino acids. The germline CDR1 and CDR2 sequences are SNHLY and FYNNEI. The CDR3 here is CASSEWVAVNTEAFF.